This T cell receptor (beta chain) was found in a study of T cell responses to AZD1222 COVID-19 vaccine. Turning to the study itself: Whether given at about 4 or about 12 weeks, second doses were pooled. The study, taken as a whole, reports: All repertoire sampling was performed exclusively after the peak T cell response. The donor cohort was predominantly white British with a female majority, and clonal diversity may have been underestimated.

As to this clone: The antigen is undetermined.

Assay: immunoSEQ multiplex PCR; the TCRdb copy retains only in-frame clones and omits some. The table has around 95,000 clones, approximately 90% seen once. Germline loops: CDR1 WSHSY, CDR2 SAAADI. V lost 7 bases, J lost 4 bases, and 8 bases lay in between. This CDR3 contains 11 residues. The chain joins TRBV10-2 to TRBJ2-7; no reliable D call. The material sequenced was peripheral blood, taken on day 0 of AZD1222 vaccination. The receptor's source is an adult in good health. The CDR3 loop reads CASKSAYEQYF. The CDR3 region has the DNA TGCGCCAGCAAGAGCGCTTACGAGCAGTACTTC.